This T cell receptor beta chain is drawn from a study of T cells in Graves' hyperthyroidism and ophthalmopathy. Per the germline V gene, CDR1 is MNHNS and CDR2 is SASEGT. V dropped 4 bases and J dropped 8 bases, with 12 bases sitting between them. This CDR3 region has 14 residues. It was RNA transcripts that yielded the amplified TCR beta CDR3 regions. Initially, a first-round RT-PCR of the TCR CDR3 employed the HTBI primer set. TCRdb analysed the multiplex PCR reads with MiXCR anew, one entry per CDR3 protein. The table lists a few hundred thousand distinct CDR3 sequences, 14% to 15% of them singletons, with about an eighth in the top ten. This clonotype was recorded at least ten times.

The chain recombines TRBV6-1 with TRBJ1-6; D is uncertain. This TCR derives from a woman between 40 and 50 years old with Graves' hyperthyroidism that later progressed to Graves' ophthalmopathy. Sequencing input: blood. The CDR3 nucleotides read TGTGCCAGCAGTGGAGAGAGTACTCATTCACCCCTCCACTTT. Its protein product is CASSGESTHSPLHF.